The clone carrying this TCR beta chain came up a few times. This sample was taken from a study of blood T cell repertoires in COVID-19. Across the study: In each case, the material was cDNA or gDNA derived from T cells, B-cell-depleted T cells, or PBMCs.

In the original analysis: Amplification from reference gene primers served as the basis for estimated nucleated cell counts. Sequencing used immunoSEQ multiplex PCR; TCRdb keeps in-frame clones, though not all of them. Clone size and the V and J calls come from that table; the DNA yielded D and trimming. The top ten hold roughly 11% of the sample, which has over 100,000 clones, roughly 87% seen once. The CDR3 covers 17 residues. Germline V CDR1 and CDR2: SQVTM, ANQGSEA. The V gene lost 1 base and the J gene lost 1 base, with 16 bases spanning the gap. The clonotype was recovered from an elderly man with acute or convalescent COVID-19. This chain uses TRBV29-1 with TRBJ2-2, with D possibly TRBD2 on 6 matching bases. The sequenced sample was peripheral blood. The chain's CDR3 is CSVEVGRGSGNTGELFF. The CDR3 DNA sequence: TGCAGCGTTGAAGTGGGGCGGGGTAGCGGGAACACCGGGGAGCTGTTTTTT.